This TCR beta chain was found in a study of regulatory T cells in long-lasting Graves disease. The V end was cut by 6 bases, the J end by 2 bases, with 17 bases between. The CDR3 covers 15 residues. The time point was: persistent/refractory GD, antithyroid drugs over 5 years with positive TRAb. The TCR library used RNA extracted from PBMCs. Broader study findings: The work looked only at peripheral blood and did not look at thyroid tissue.

With iRepertoire HTBI primers and Arm-PCR of CDR3 regions, TCR beta libraries were built. TCRdb re-derived calls from the multiplex PCR reads in MiXCR, one entry per CDR3 protein. The sample contains a few hundred thousand distinct CDR3 sequences, around 23% of which appear only once. With regard to this clonotype: The target antigen is unknown.

The sequence came from a female donor with Graves disease. The sample in question was peripheral blood mononuclear cells (PBMCs), obtained when the disease was refractory, from a patient treated with antithyroid drugs. V gene TRBV12-3 or TRBV12-4 combines with J gene TRBJ2-7; tentatively, D is TRBD2 (6 bases). The chain's CDR3 is CASRAGDSGAYEQYF. The CDR3 nucleotides are TGTGCCAGCAGGGCGGGCGATAGCGGCGCCTACGAGCAGTACTTC.